The 23 T cell receptor beta chains in this list originate from one sample, sequenced in a study of breast tumors, draining lymph nodes, adjacent tissues. TCRdb processed the multiplex PCR reads anew with MiXCR; each CDR3 protein has one entry. The table shows about 140,000 distinct CDR3 sequences, with less than 35% occurring only once. Axillary draining lymph nodes of breast cancer patients supplied the node samples. The source material was axillary lymph node tissue. These receptors originate from a female donor with breast cancer. Some clones in this sample may be carry-over from other donors' samples.

This clonotype has ten or more counts. The chain combines TRBV25-1 with TRBJ2-5; TRBD1 agrees at 10 bases. CDR3 length equals 19 residues. The trim removed 1 base at V and 2 bases at J, leaving 13 bases unmatched. Germline V CDR1 and CDR2: MGHDK, SYGVNS. This CDR3 is CASSEWGTGVRGGQETQYF. CDR3 in DNA: TGTGCCAGCAGTGAATGGGGGACAGGGGTGAGGGGGGGGCAAGAGACCCAGTACTTC.

Concerning this clonotype: Being one base from a much bigger clone, this may be a read error. The V call is TRBV6-5, the J call TRBJ2-7; tentatively, D is TRBD2 (6 bases). The CDR3 runs 15 residues. The V and J ends lost 7 bases and 7 bases respectively, with 23 bases between them. Germline assignment: CDR1 MNHEY and CDR2 SVGAGI. The CDR3: CASNHQRDWGDEQYF. Written as DNA, the CDR3 is TGTGCCAGCAATCATCAAAGGGACTGGGGAGATGAGCAGTACTTC.

This clonotype was detected many times. This chain connects TRBV7-3 to TRBJ1-2; 7 positions match TRBD1. The germline V gene encodes CDR1 SGHTA and CDR2 FQGTGA. The CDR3 runs to 15 residues. The V gene end was trimmed by 0 bases and the J gene end by 3 bases; junction bases not matched to a gene: 4. CDR3 sequence (DNA): TGTGCCAGCAGCTTAACCGTGGGACAGCACTATGGCTACACCTTC. Translating it yields CASSLTVGQHYGYTF.

This clonotype was observed at least ten times. This chain links TRBV10-3 with TRBJ1-2; D uncertain. Trimming took off 4 bases at V and 7 bases at J, with 7 bases between the two ends. There are 11 residues in the CDR3. Germline V gene data show CDR1 as ENHRY and CDR2 as SYGVKD. CDR3 protein: CAISVTSGYTF. Written as DNA, the CDR3 is TGTGCCATCAGTGTCACCAGTGGCTACACCTTC.

This clonotype was detected ten times or more. The rearrangement links TRBV7-2 to TRBJ2-3, with a weak D call TRBD1 (6 bases). Trimming took 2 bases from V and 2 from J, leaving 20 bases between them. Germline values: CDR1 SGHTA, CDR2 FQGNSA. The CDR3 totals 18 residues. The CDR3 here is CASSLWLTGAEITDTQYF. CDR3 coding DNA: TGTGCCAGCAGCTTATGGCTGACAGGCGCCGAAATCACAGATACGCAGTATTTT.

V is TRBV7-2 and J is TRBJ2-3, with 7 bases aligning to TRBD2. Germline CDR1 is SGHTA and CDR2 is FQGNSA. There are 14 residues in the CDR3. V dropped 8 bases and J dropped 11; count of bases not matched to a gene: 16. CDR3 residues: CASHQSGGRNEQYF. CDR3 sequence (DNA): TGTGCCAGCCACCAGTCGGGGGGACGGAATGAGCAGTATTTT.

As regards this clonotype: Because the CDR3's place on the DNA is in doubt, the DNA is left out and the CDR3 is given as listed by TCRdb. V and J are TRBV7-2 and TRBJ2-1. The germline V gene has CDR1 SGHTA and CDR2 FQGNSA. The CDR3 is 18 amino acids long, termini counted. The CDR3 reads CASSFYICSGLQDNEQFF.

CDR3 sequence: CASSLFGGAGELFF. In DNA form, the CDR3 reads TGTGCCAGCAGCTTATTTGGAGGGGCCGGGGAGCTGTTTTTT. V and J are TRBV7-9 and TRBJ2-2; possible D gene TRBD2, 6 bases. CDR1 and CDR2 (germline): SEHNR, FQNEAQ (reference sequence). The CDR3 contains 14 residues. Deletions cut 2 bases from V and 6 bases from J, with 10 bases between.

This clonotype turned up a few times. The chain combines TRBV19 with TRBJ1-1, with 7 bases aligning to TRBD1. Per the germline V gene, CDR1 is LNHDA and CDR2 is SQIVND (reference sequence). V lost 6 bases to trimming and J lost 1 base; unmatched junction nucleotides: 8. CDR3 length: 15 amino acids. In DNA, the CDR3 is TGTGCCAGTAGAAGACCAGGGGGGGGGAACACTGAAGCTTTCTTT. Translation gives CASRRPGGGNTEAFF.

This clonotype was observed at least ten times. J is TRBJ2-1 and V is TRBV5-8, with D perhaps matching TRBD2 (6 bases). In germline, CDR1 is SGHTS, CDR2 YDEGEE. This CDR3 is 13 amino acids long. V lost 2 bases, J lost 4 bases, and 7 bases lay in between. In nucleotides, the CDR3 is TGTGCCAGCAGCTTCGGGGGTTACAATGAGCAGTTCTTC. Encoded protein: CASSFGGYNEQFF. Using reference TRBV5-8 and TRBJ2-1 for the parts outside the CDR3, the full variable domain is EAGVTQSPTHLIKTRGQQATLRCSPISGHTSVYWYQQALGLGLQFLLWYDEGEERNRGNFPPRFSGRQFPNYSSELNVNALELEDSALYLCASSFGGYNEQFFGPGTRLTVL.

This clonotype came up many times. The gene calls are TRBV19 and TRBJ1-4; the D is unclear. In germline, CDR1 is LNHDA, CDR2 SQIVND (reference sequence). The CDR3 has 15 residues. V lost 10 bases, J lost 0 bases, and 15 bases lay in between. CDR3 in amino acids: CATTQYATTNEKLFF. CDR3 DNA: TGTGCCACTACCCAATACGCTACAACTAATGAAAAACTGTTTTTT.

The table lists this clonotype with many counts. V is TRBV6-2 or TRBV6-3 and J is TRBJ2-1; D may be TRBD2 (5 bases). The CDR3 loop spans 17 amino acids. Between the trimmed V and J ends, which lost 5 bases and 1 base, there was a span of 18 bases. The germline V gene has CDR1 MNHEY and CDR2 SVGEGT. The CDR3 region is CASSPLFRGNSYNEQFF. The CDR3 coding sequence is TGTGCCAGCAGTCCCCTTTTTCGAGGGAATTCCTACAATGAGCAGTTCTTC.

This clonotype was picked up many times. The chain has TRBV5-1 and TRBJ2-5; possibly TRBD2 for D (5 bases). This CDR3 is built from 14 residues. Germline V CDR1 and CDR2: SGHRS, YFSETQ. The V end lost 5 bases, the J end lost 0 bases, and 11 bases lay between the germline ends. The chain's CDR3 is CASRDPGYQETQYF. Here the CDR3 DNA reads TGCGCCAGCAGGGATCCGGGATACCAAGAGACCCAGTACTTC.

A word on this clonotype: A read error is possible here, since a much larger clone lies one base away. CDR3 sequence reads: CASSHAAVQETQYF. Here the CDR3 DNA reads TGTGCCAGCAGTCACGCGGCAGTCCAAGAGACCCAGTACTTC. J is TRBJ2-5 and V is TRBV6-2 or TRBV6-3; no reliable D call. Germline V lookup: CDR1 MNHEY, CDR2 SVGEGT. This CDR3 region has 14 residues. V shed 5 bases and J shed 1 base, with 11 bases lying between them.

A few counts support this clonotype. Given a much more abundant clone one base away, this may be a read error. The gene calls are TRBV28 and TRBJ2-5; possible D gene TRBD2, 5 bases. The length of the CDR3 is 14 residues. Germline loops: CDR1 MDHEN, CDR2 SYDVKM. The CDR3 DNA reads TGTGCCAGCAGTTTGACCGGGGTTGGAGAGGCCCAGTACTTC. Translated: CASSLTGVGEAQYF.

This clonotype was counted at least ten times. The chain joins TRBV19 to TRBJ1-5; D is unclear. V shed 0 bases and J shed 0 bases, with 6 bases lying between them. This CDR3 has 15 residues. The germline V gene has CDR1 LNHDA and CDR2 SQIVND (reference sequence). CDR3 region: CASSIESASNQPQHF. DNA of the CDR3: TGTGCCAGTAGTATAGAGAGTGCTAGCAATCAGCCCCAGCATTTT. The variable domain in full, with the rest retrieved from reference TRBV19 and TRBJ1-5, is DGGITQSPKYLFRKEGQNVTLSCEQNLNHDAMYWYRQDPGQGLRLIYYSQIVNDFQKGDIAEGYSVSREKKESFPLTVTSAQKNPTAFYLCASSIESASNQPQHFGDGTRLSIL.

This clonotype came up many times. The V and J genes are TRBV18 and TRBJ1-5; 9 positions agree with TRBD1. This CDR3 has 13 residues. The V gene end was trimmed by 3 bases and the J gene end by 7 bases; junction bases not matched to a gene: 1. Germline V CDR1 and CDR2: KGHSH, LQKENI. The DNA for the CDR3 is TGTGCCAGCTCACCGGGACAGGGACAGCCCCAGCATTTT. As protein: CASSPGQGQPQHF.

This clonotype was found many times. The J gene is TRBJ1-3, the V gene TRBV12-3 or TRBV12-4; TRBD1 is a possible D gene (5 bases). This CDR3 is built from 15 residues. Trimming pared 5 bases from V and 0 bases from J, leaving 11 bases between. CDR3 nucleotide sequence: TGTGCCAGCAGTCGAAGGGGCTCCTCTGGAAACACCATATATTTT. Protein sequence: CASSRRGSSGNTIYF.

This clonotype has a handful of counts. J is TRBJ1-4 and V is TRBV12-5, with a possible D match to TRBD1 (6 bases). V dropped 3 bases and J dropped 2 bases, with 16 bases sitting between them. Germline values: CDR1 LGHNT, CDR2 FRNRAP. There are 17 residues in the CDR3. CDR3 nucleotide sequence: TGTGCTAGTGGTTTCGTACGCCGGGGGGCGACTAATGAAAAACTGTTTTTT. Amino acid sequence: CASGFVRRGATNEKLFF.

The sample holds many counts of this clonotype. The V call is TRBV19, the J call TRBJ2-1; D uncertain. With 6 bases removed from V and 8 bases from J, the gap between germline ends came to 8 bases. CDR1 and CDR2 from the germline V gene are LNHDA and SQIVND (reference sequence). The CDR3 loop spans 11 amino acids. This CDR3 reads CASRLGDEQFF. CDR3 DNA: TGTGCCAGTAGGCTAGGCGATGAGCAGTTCTTC.

The table lists this clonotype with many counts. The junction does not match germline at one end; this may be a read error. The V gene is TRBV20-1, the J gene TRBJ2-5, with 7 positions matching TRBD2. Germline V gene data show CDR1 as DFQATT and CDR2 as SNEGSKA (reference sequence). CDR3 length equals 11 residues. In nucleotides, the CDR3 is TGCAGTGCTAGAGGGGGACTACCCCAGTCCTTC. The encoded protein is CSARGGLPQSF.

The table lists this clonotype with many counts. J is TRBJ2-1 and V is TRBV12-3 or TRBV12-4, with D unresolved. V was clipped by 1 base and J by 3 bases, with 16 bases between them. The CDR3 length is 17 residues. The CDR3 DNA sequence: TGTGCCAGCAGTTTAGAGTATCTGTCAGGAGACTACAATGAGCAGTTCTTC. Protein product: CASSLEYLSGDYNEQFF.

This clonotype was counted ten times or more. The chain carries TRBV20-1 and TRBJ2-2; a weak D match, TRBD2 (6 bases). Germline CDR1 DFQATT, CDR2 SNEGSKA (reference sequence). Trimming shortened V by 6 bases and J by 2 bases, and 16 bases separated the two germline ends. CDR3 length: 15 amino acids. CDR3 DNA sequence: TGCAGTGCGACTCCCGGGACTGGAAACACCGGGGAGCTGTTTTTT. It codes for CSATPGTGNTGELFF.